The 19 T cell receptor beta chains reported below all come from one sample, sequenced in a study of shared clonotypes between healthy human individuals. TCRdb keeps only in-frame clones here, not all; method: immunoSEQ multiplex PCR. This sample carries about 600,000 clones, around 95% of them seen once, and the ten largest clones take around 0.097%. Naive CD8 cells were CD45RO-negative, positively selected for CCR7, excluding terminally differentiated effector memory CD45RA+ cells. Sequences were obtained from naive CD8+ T cells sorted from blood. The source of these receptors is a woman under 40 in good health.

J is TRBJ2-1 and V is TRBV4-1; the match to TRBD2 covers 10 bases. This CDR3 has 17 residues. The ends lost 4 bases at V and 5 bases at J; junction bases unmatched: 11. Germline V gene sequence: CDR1 MGHRA, CDR2 YSYEKL. The CDR3 spells CASSRLLLAGFHNEQFF. The DNA of the CDR3 is TGCGCCAGCAGCCGGCTATTACTAGCGGGATTCCACAATGAGCAGTTCTTC.

This clone was observed a single time. The chain combines TRBV19 with TRBJ1-5; D gene unclear. Trimming took off 3 bases at V and 0 bases at J, with 15 bases between the two ends. The germline V gene has CDR1 LNHDA and CDR2 SQIVND (reference sequence). The CDR3 extends over 17 amino acids. CDR3 bases: TGTGCCAGTAGTATCGGGTTTCAGACGAGTAGCAATCAGCCCCAGCATTTT. Protein product: CASSIGFQTSSNQPQHF.

This sequence joins TRBV2 and TRBJ1-2; no clear D gene. Germline CDR1 is SNHLY and CDR2 is FYNNEI. Trimming cost V 3 bases and J 8 bases, with 13 bases left between them. The CDR3 extends over 13 amino acids. In DNA, the CDR3 is TGTGCCAGCAGTGATTGGAACGCTAAGGGCTACACCTTC. Translation gives CASSDWNAKGYTF.

The CDR3 reads CASSATSGGNNEQFF. As DNA, the CDR3 is TGCGCCAGCAGCGCTACTAGCGGGGGCAACAATGAGCAGTTCTTC. This sequence joins TRBV5-1 and TRBJ2-1; 11 nucleotides line up with TRBD2. This CDR3 spans 15 amino acids. With 4 bases clipped from V and 5 bases from J, the junction kept 5 bases outside the gene matches. CDR1 SGHRS and CDR2 YFSETQ come from the germline V gene.

The J gene is TRBJ2-5, the V gene TRBV6-1; 7 bases map to TRBD2. Trimming at V came to 3 bases and at J to 2 bases, leaving 9 bases not matched to a gene. From germline, CDR1 is MNHNS and CDR2 SASEGT. This CDR3 spans 16 amino acids. CDR3 in DNA: TGTGCCAGCAGTGATTTGACGGGAGGCCCACAAGAGACCCAGTACTTC. Translated, it gives CASSDLTGGPQETQYF.

In nucleotides, the CDR3 is TGTGCCAGCAGCCCAAGACAGATCTGGGGAGCTGAAGCTTTCTTT. It translates to CASSPRQIWGAEAFF. This chain uses TRBV11-2 with TRBJ1-1; TRBD1 might be the D (5 bases). There are 15 residues in the CDR3. Germline CDR1 is SGHAT and CDR2 is FQNNGV. Trimming removed 5 bases from V and 6 bases from J, with 19 bases in between.

The chain links TRBV28 to TRBJ1-4; 7 bases fit TRBD1. The junction had 5 bases not matched to a gene; V was cut back by 3 bases and J by 7 bases. This CDR3 has 14 residues. Germline lookup yields CDR1 MDHEN and CDR2 SYDVKM. CDR3 DNA sequence: TGTGCCAGCAGTTTCGAGGGGGCGGGTGAAAAACTGTTTTTT. Protein product: CASSFEGAGEKLFF.

The chain links TRBV13 to TRBJ1-1, with a tentative D call TRBD1 (6 bases). Germline CDR1 and CDR2: PRHDT and FYEKMQ (reference sequence). CDR3 length: 15 residues. The ends were cut back, 5 bases at V and 1 base at J, with 14 bases in the middle. The CDR3 loop is CASSGDRTRNTEAFF. CDR3 DNA: TGTGCCAGCAGCGGAGACAGGACACGGAACACTGAAGCTTTCTTT. The variable domain in full, completed from reference TRBV13 and TRBJ1-1, reads AAGVIQSPRHLIKEKRETATLKCYPIPRHDTVYWYQQGPGQDPQFLISFYEKMQSDKGSIPDRFSAQQFSDYHSELNMSSLELGDSALYFCASSGDRTRNTEAFFGQGTRLTVV.

The chain links TRBV27 to TRBJ2-7; TRBD1 matches 8 bases. The CDR3 has 14 amino acids. The V gene's germline CDR1 is MNHEY and CDR2 SMNVEV (reference sequence). V gave up 6 bases and J gave up 3 bases; unmatched junction bases: 7. The CDR3 here is CASSPETGVYEQYF. The CDR3 DNA reads TGTGCCAGCAGCCCAGAGACAGGGGTCTACGAGCAGTACTTC.

The chain carries TRBV2 and TRBJ2-3; TRBD2 agrees at 12 bases. Trimming took 7 bases from V and 2 from J; bases not matched to a gene: 7. Germline V gene sequence: CDR1 SNHLY, CDR2 FYNNEI. The CDR3 length is 16 residues. The CDR3: CASIFRLAGDTDTQYF. The DNA of the CDR3 is TGTGCCAGCATTTTTCGACTAGCGGGAGACACAGATACGCAGTATTTT.

The CDR3 DNA reads as TGTGCCAGTAGTATAGATGACAGTTCCGCGCCCTACGTTGGCTACACCTTC. Translation gives CASSIDDSSAPYVGYTF. The chain joins TRBV19 to TRBJ1-2, with D perhaps matching TRBD1 (5 bases). The CDR3 runs 17 residues. V gave up 0 bases and J gave up 7 bases, with 21 bases separating them. Germline values: CDR1 LNHDA, CDR2 SQIVND (reference sequence).

The rearrangement uses TRBV7-9 and TRBJ2-5; TRBD1 matches 7 bases. The CDR3 contains 15 residues. With V trimmed by 4 bases and J by 2 bases, 7 bases remained unmatched. Germline loops: CDR1 SEHNR, CDR2 FQNEAQ (reference sequence). CDR3 in amino acids: CASSSRGNDQETQYF. CDR3 bases: TGTGCCAGCAGCTCCAGGGGGAATGATCAAGAGACCCAGTACTTC.

The chain links TRBV4-1 to TRBJ2-7; TRBD2 agrees at 7 bases. CDR1 is MGHRA and CDR2 is YSYEKL in the germline V gene. Germline trimming cut 4 bases from V and 0 bases from J; bases unmatched to any gene: 9. The CDR3 runs to 16 residues. This chain's CDR3 is CASSPETSRSSYEQYF. The CDR3 bases are TGCGCCAGCAGCCCTGAGACTAGCCGTAGCTCCTACGAGCAGTACTTC.

V usage is TRBV10-2 and J usage is TRBJ2-1; no definite D call. Per germline, CDR1 WSHSY and CDR2 SAAADI. Trimming cost V 9 bases and J 9 bases, with 12 bases left between them. CDR3 length: 11 residues. The CDR3 coding sequence is TGCGCCAGTGGCGGTAACTTTGAGCAGTTCTTC. Translated: CASGGNFEQFF.

The chain uses TRBV5-1 and TRBJ1-1, with a tentative D call TRBD1 (5 bases). Germline V gene sequence: CDR1 SGHRS, CDR2 YFSETQ. The CDR3 is made up of 15 amino acids. V was trimmed by 0 bases and J by 0 bases, leaving 9 bases between them. The CDR3 sequence: CASSLEQGLNTEAFF. The CDR3 DNA sequence: TGCGCCAGCAGCTTGGAGCAGGGCTTGAACACTGAAGCTTTCTTT.

The rearrangement links TRBV9 to TRBJ2-2; 7 bases match TRBD2. Germline assignment: CDR1 SGDLS and CDR2 YYNGEE. The CDR3 has 15 amino acids. Trimming cost V 3 bases and J 2 bases; bases outside gene matches: 4. This CDR3 is CASSARDYNTGELFF. The CDR3 DNA sequence: TGTGCCAGCAGCGCGCGGGACTACAACACCGGGGAGCTGTTTTTT.

This rearrangement joins TRBV7-9 to TRBJ1-4; no definite D call. This CDR3 has 15 amino acids. Germline V gene lookup returns CDR1 SEHNR and CDR2 FQNEAQ (reference sequence). With 3 bases removed from V and 0 bases from J, the gap between germline ends came to 8 bases. In DNA form, the CDR3 reads TGTGCCAGCAGCTTGACCAGTGCAACTAATGAAAAACTGTTTTTT. This codes for CASSLTSATNEKLFF.

In nucleotides, the CDR3 is TGTGCCAGCAAACTCCCCTGGGGGTTTCGTGAAAAACTGTTTTTT. Translation: CASKLPWGFREKLFF. The chain is built from TRBV27 and TRBJ1-4, with D possibly TRBD1 on 5 matching bases. There are 15 residues in the CDR3. The germline CDR1 and CDR2 sequences are MNHEY and SMNVEV (reference sequence). Trimming took 7 bases from V and 7 from J, leaving 19 bases between them. Combining the CDR3 with reference TRBV27 and TRBJ1-4 gives the whole variable domain EAQVTQNPRYLITVTGKKLTVTCSQNMNHEYMSWYRQDPGLGLRQIYYSMNVEVTDKGDVPEGYKVSRKEKRNFPLILESPSPNQTSLYFCASKLPWGFREKLFFGSGTQLSVL.

CDR3 sequence: CSARQEDNEKLFF. The CDR3, as DNA: TGCAGCGCCCGACAGGAAGATAATGAAAAACTGTTTTTT. The chain uses TRBV29-1 and TRBJ1-4; weak D call: TRBD1 (6 bases). V gave up 7 bases and J gave up 4 bases, with 13 bases separating them. This CDR3 has 13 amino acids. Germline V gives CDR1 SQVTM, CDR2 ANQGSEA.